These 32 T cell receptor beta chains originate from one sample sequenced in a study of graft-versus-host responses after intestinal transplantation. Their specific antigens are unknown. Measured with immunoSEQ multiplex PCR; TCRdb has only the in-frame clones, and not every one. The sample shows around 130,000 clones, just over 90% of them seen only once. This specimen consisted of unstimulated CD4+ T cells sorted from spleen or lymph node cells, obtained before intestinal transplant. The receptors were sampled from a human donor who received an intestinal transplant.

This clone was observed a few times. V usage is TRBV5-6 and J usage is TRBJ1-6; D perhaps matches TRBD1 (6 bases). Trimming pared 0 bases from V and 6 bases from J, leaving 19 bases between. Germline assignment: CDR1 SGHDT and CDR2 YYEEEE. The length of the CDR3 is 18 residues. The chain's CDR3 is CASSLAGETGQPNSPLHF. CDR3 nucleotides: TGTGCCAGCAGCTTGGCCGGGGAGACCGGACAGCCTAATTCACCCCTCCACTTT.

Here the CDR3 DNA reads TGTGCCAGCTCACCAAGGGAATATGCCTACGAGCAGTACTTC. This encodes CASSPREYAYEQYF. The J gene is TRBJ2-7, the V gene TRBV18; D is ambiguous. Trimming removed 2 bases at V and 2 bases at J, with 10 bases between. This CDR3 is built from 14 residues. From germline, CDR1 is KGHSH and CDR2 LQKENI.

The chain recombines TRBV6-1 with TRBJ2-7; D is ambiguous. This CDR3 has 11 residues. In germline, CDR1 is MNHNS, CDR2 SASEGT. Between the trimmed V and J ends, which lost 8 bases and 4 bases, there was a span of 9 bases. Here the CDR3 DNA reads TGTGCCAGCGGGAAGGAGTACGAGCAGTACTTC. Its translation: CASGKEYEQYF.

This chain joins TRBV14 and TRBJ2-1; D not certain. Trimming left V 5 bases short and J 3 bases short, with 5 bases between. The V gene's germline CDR1 is SGHDN and CDR2 FVKESK. This CDR3 has 12 amino acids. CDR3 in DNA: TGTGCCAGCAGCACTAACTACAATGAGCAGTTCTTC. Protein: CASSTNYNEQFF.

The chain has TRBV10-1 and TRBJ2-3, with 9 positions matching TRBD2. Per germline, CDR1 WNHNN and CDR2 SYGVQD (reference sequence). This CDR3 spans 15 amino acids. Trimming cost V 4 bases and J 5 bases; bases outside gene matches: 7. CDR3 sequence reads: CASSVGTSRGDTQYF. The DNA of the CDR3 is TGCGCCAGCAGTGTGGGGACTAGCCGGGGAGATACGCAGTATTTT.

The chain is built from TRBV6-5 and TRBJ2-7; D might be TRBD2 (6 bases). The CDR3 spans 14 residues. Trimming cost V 5 bases and J 3 bases, with 14 bases left between them. Per germline, CDR1 MNHEY and CDR2 SVGAGI. CDR3: CASSEGRGRYEQYF. As DNA, the CDR3 is TGTGCCAGCAGTGAAGGGCGGGGCCGCTACGAGCAGTACTTC.

The genes are TRBV7-9 and TRBJ1-3; tentatively, D is TRBD1 (5 bases). The germline gives CDR1 SEHNR, CDR2 FQNEAQ (reference sequence). Trimming stripped 2 bases from V and 0 bases from J, with 17 bases between. The length of the CDR3 is 18 residues. DNA of the CDR3: TGTGCCAGCAGCTTATTTGCTACAGGAAGTAACTCTGGAAACACCATATATTTT. It specifies CASSLFATGSNSGNTIYF.

This clone was detected once. CDR3 nucleotides: TGTGCCAGCAGGGACAGGGGTCCAGATACGCAGTATTTT. Translated, it gives CASRDRGPDTQYF. This rearrangement joins TRBV6-6 to TRBJ2-3, with TRBD1 identical over 9 bases. V shed 6 bases and J 4 bases; nucleotides not matched to a gene: 2. The CDR3 spans 13 residues. From germline, CDR1 is MNHNY and CDR2 SVGAGI (reference sequence).

This sequence joins TRBV4-1 and TRBJ1-5; D not resolved. Germline V gene data show CDR1 as MGHRA and CDR2 as YSYEKL. This CDR3 has 13 residues. The V gene lost 0 bases and the J gene lost 6 bases, with 6 bases spanning the gap. The CDR3: CASSQEMIQPQHF. In DNA form, the CDR3 reads TGCGCCAGCAGCCAAGAGATGATTCAGCCCCAGCATTTT.

This chain uses TRBV5-1 with TRBJ2-1, with D unresolved. Trimming removed 1 base at V and 7 bases at J, with 15 bases between. The CDR3 runs to 15 residues. Germline assignment: CDR1 SGHRS and CDR2 YFSETQ. CDR3 DNA sequence: TGCGCCAGCAGCTTGTTGGAAGGAACTGGAAATGAGCAGTTCTTC. Protein: CASSLLEGTGNEQFF.

This clone was counted once. The rearrangement links TRBV5-1 to TRBJ1-2, with D perhaps matching TRBD1 (6 bases). This CDR3 is built from 14 residues. V was pared by 2 bases and J by 7 bases, with 15 bases between. Germline V gene sequence: CDR1 SGHRS, CDR2 YFSETQ. CDR3 region: CASSLEGHPGGYTF. Written as DNA, the CDR3 is TGCGCCAGCAGCTTAGAGGGACACCCTGGTGGCTACACCTTC.

This clone is a singleton in its sample. The genes are TRBV10-1 and TRBJ2-3, with D perhaps TRBD2 (6 bases). CDR1 and CDR2 (germline): WNHNN, SYGVQD (reference sequence). The V gene lost 0 bases and the J gene lost 0 bases, with 7 bases spanning the gap. The CDR3 loop spans 15 amino acids. The CDR3 sequence: CASSESRGSTDTQYF. The DNA for the CDR3 is TGCGCCAGCAGTGAGTCCCGGGGGAGCACAGATACGCAGTATTTT.

This clone came up a few times. This chain links TRBV19 with TRBJ2-6, with D maybe TRBD2 (5 bases). CDR3 size: 15 residues. V was cut by 3 bases and J by 0 bases, with 6 bases left in between. Germline-derived CDR1 and CDR2 are LNHDA and SQIVND (reference sequence). CDR3: CASSMGDSGANVLTF. Written as DNA, the CDR3 is TGTGCCAGTAGTATGGGAGACTCTGGGGCCAACGTCCTGACTTTC.

This clone has just one count. V usage is TRBV19 and J usage is TRBJ2-1; 11 bases fit TRBD2. Trimming at V came to 4 bases and at J to 7 bases, leaving 6 bases not matched to a gene. CDR3 length equals 15 residues. Per the germline V gene, CDR1 is LNHDA and CDR2 is SQIVND (reference sequence). The CDR3 DNA is TGTGCCAGTAGTACGTTAGCGGGGGGGAGGAATGAGCAGTTCTTC. Its protein product is CASSTLAGGRNEQFF.

This chain joins TRBV27 and TRBJ2-7; 9 positions agree with TRBD2. J gave up 4 bases and V 5 bases, and 6 bases lay outside the gene matches. The CDR3 loop spans 14 amino acids. Per the germline V gene, CDR1 is MNHEY and CDR2 is SMNVEV (reference sequence). CDR3 loop: CASSPKTSGYEQYF. The DNA of the CDR3 is TGTGCCAGCAGTCCGAAGACTAGCGGATACGAGCAGTACTTC.

V and J are TRBV5-1 and TRBJ1-6; TRBD1 is a possible D gene (6 bases). Trimming pared 3 bases from V and 6 bases from J, leaving 16 bases between. There are 16 residues in the CDR3. Germline CDR1 SGHRS, CDR2 YFSETQ. The CDR3 DNA reads as TGCGCCAGCAGCTGGGGGCCGGGACAAGTTAATTCACCCCTCCACTTT. Translated: CASSWGPGQVNSPLHF. The whole variable domain, filled in from reference TRBV5-1 and TRBJ1-6, reads KAGVTQTPRYLIKTRGQQVTLSCSPISGHRSVSWYQQTPGQGLQFLFEYFSETQRNKGNFPGRFSGRQFSNSRSEMNVSTLELGDSALYLCASSWGPGQVNSPLHFGNGTRLTVT.

The chain has TRBV5-4 and TRBJ1-1, with D possibly matching TRBD1 (5 bases). There are 14 residues in the CDR3. Germline V gives CDR1 SGHNT, CDR2 YYREEE (reference sequence). The V gene lost 4 bases and the J gene lost 7 bases, with 17 bases spanning the gap. The CDR3 bases are TGTGCCAGCAGCCTATTATCCGGGACCGATGAAGCTTTCTTT. Residues: CASSLLSGTDEAFF.

This chain joins TRBV4-2 and TRBJ2-5; D is perhaps TRBD2 (5 bases). Trimming stripped 3 bases from V and 2 bases from J, with 19 bases between. The germline V gene encodes CDR1 LGHNA and CDR2 YNFKEQ. The CDR3 is made up of 17 amino acids. CDR3 coding DNA: TGTGCCAGCAGCCACGACGGGTCATTAACGGGGCAAGAGACCCAGTACTTC. Protein: CASSHDGSLTGQETQYF.

The rearrangement links TRBV11-2 to TRBJ1-2; D may be TRBD1 (5 bases). V was clipped by 1 base and J by 4 bases, with 10 bases between them. Germline CDR1 is SGHAT and CDR2 is FQNNGV. This CDR3 spans 14 amino acids. DNA of the CDR3: TGTGCCAGCAGCTTAGTAACAGGAACCTATGGCTACACCTTC. This translates into CASSLVTGTYGYTF.

The CDR3: CASSEGAGQPNSPNTEAFF. The CDR3 DNA reads TGCGCCAGCAGTGAAGGTGCAGGGCAGCCAAATAGTCCGAACACTGAAGCTTTCTTT. V gene TRBV10-1 combines with J gene TRBJ1-1; tentative D call: TRBD1 (5 bases). V was trimmed by 3 bases and J by 1 base, leaving 24 bases between them. The CDR3 contains 19 residues. CDR1 and CDR2 from the germline V gene are WNHNN and SYGVQD (reference sequence).

This chain uses TRBV10-3 with TRBJ1-1; D gene unclear. Trimming removed 6 bases at V and 1 base at J, with 6 bases between. The CDR3 extends over 12 amino acids. Germline V gene sequence: CDR1 ENHRY, CDR2 SYGVKD. DNA of the CDR3: TGTGCCATCAGATCCGCGAACACTGAAGCTTTCTTT. It codes for CAIRSANTEAFF.

A remark on this clone: The sample carries other DNA sequences with the same CDR3. V usage is TRBV2 and J usage is TRBJ2-5; TRBD1 matches 8 bases. V shed 4 bases, J shed 2 bases, and the junction held 3 bases outside the gene matches. The CDR3 totals 14 residues. CDR1 and CDR2 from the germline V gene are SNHLY and FYNNEI. The CDR3 loop is CASSGTGTQETQYF. DNA of the CDR3: TGTGCCAGCAGTGGGACAGGGACGCAAGAGACCCAGTACTTC.

V gene TRBV16 combines with J gene TRBJ2-7, with D perhaps being TRBD1 or TRBD2 (6 bases each). Germline lookup yields CDR1 KGHSY and CDR2 FQNENV. Deletions cut 1 base from V and 6 bases from J, with 16 bases between. The length of the CDR3 is 15 residues. The CDR3: CASSQFQGRDGEQYF. The CDR3 DNA reads as TGTGCCAGCAGCCAATTTCAGGGGCGGGACGGCGAGCAGTACTTC. The entire variable domain, with the rest obtained from reference TRBV16 and TRBJ2-7, is as follows: GEEVAQTPKHLVRGEGQKAKLYCAPIKGHSYVFWYQQVLKNEFKFLISFQNENVFDETGMPKERFSAKCLPNSPCSLEIQATKLEDSAVYFCASSQFQGRDGEQYFGPGTRLTVT.

The chain has TRBV6-5 and TRBJ2-3, with no clear D. Trimming pared 8 bases from V and 4 bases from J, leaving 16 bases between. The CDR3 runs to 14 residues. Germline V lookup: CDR1 MNHEY, CDR2 SVGAGI. CDR3: CASATSSRADTQYF. In DNA form, the CDR3 reads TGTGCCAGCGCCACCTCTAGTCGGGCAGATACGCAGTATTTT.

V is TRBV11-3 and J is TRBJ2-7; TRBD2 is a possible D gene (6 bases). The CDR3 runs to 13 residues. The germline CDR1 and CDR2 sequences are SGHNT and YENEEA. The V end was cut by 5 bases, the J end by 6 bases, with 14 bases between. DNA of the CDR3: TGTGCCAGCAGCCTGTCGGGAGCCGCCGAGCAGTACTTC. Protein: CASSLSGAAEQYF. Using reference TRBV11-3 and TRBJ2-7 for the parts outside the CDR3, the full variable domain is EAGVVQSPRYKIIEKKQPVAFWCNPISGHNTLYWYLQNLGQGPELLIRYENEEAVDDSQLPKDRFSAERLKGVDSTLKIQPAELGDSAVYLCASSLSGAAEQYFGPGTRLTVT.

V usage is TRBV6-1 and J usage is TRBJ2-7; D is unclear. The germline CDR1 and CDR2 sequences are MNHNS and SASEGT. CDR3 length: 10 residues. Trimming removed 7 bases at V and 6 bases at J, with 7 bases between. In nucleotides, the CDR3 is TGTGCCAGCAAGTTCCGCGAGCAGTACTTC. Its protein product is CASKFREQYF.

The CDR3 DNA reads TGCGCCAGCAGCCAAGGGCCCAGTCGCTGGACCAATGAGCAGTTCTTC. Amino acids: CASSQGPSRWTNEQFF. The rearrangement uses TRBV4-1 and TRBJ2-1; D is unresolved. The germline gives CDR1 MGHRA, CDR2 YSYEKL. V lost 1 base and J lost 6, with 16 bases in between. The CDR3 runs 16 residues.

The chain links TRBV5-1 to TRBJ1-1; a possible D gene is TRBD1 (5 bases). V was pared by 3 bases and J by 6 bases, with 15 bases between. The CDR3 consists of 14 residues. Germline loops: CDR1 SGHRS, CDR2 YFSETQ. CDR3 nucleotide sequence: TGCGCCAGCAGCTCCGGGACCCATGGATCTGAAGCTTTCTTT. Translated, it gives CASSSGTHGSEAFF. Full variable domain (missing parts from reference TRBV5-1 and TRBJ1-1): KAGVTQTPRYLIKTRGQQVTLSCSPISGHRSVSWYQQTPGQGLQFLFEYFSETQRNKGNFPGRFSGRQFSNSRSEMNVSTLELGDSALYLCASSSGTHGSEAFFGQGTRLTVV.

The chain carries TRBV2 and TRBJ1-2; maybe TRBD1 (5 bases). V was clipped by 2 bases and J by 3 bases, with 16 bases between them. CDR3 length: 16 residues. Germline V gene lookup returns CDR1 SNHLY and CDR2 FYNNEI. In DNA, the CDR3 is TGTGCCAGCAGTGAACGTGACAGCCTAACCCACTATGGCTACACCTTC. Its protein is CASSERDSLTHYGYTF.

This clone was counted between two and nine times. This chain links TRBV5-1 with TRBJ2-7; possibly TRBD2 for D (6 bases). This CDR3 has 14 amino acids. The V gene lost 0 bases and the J gene lost 5 bases, with 12 bases spanning the gap. Per germline, CDR1 SGHRS and CDR2 YFSETQ. DNA for the CDR3: TGCGCCAGCAGCTTGGTAAGGTGGGGGGACGAGCAGTACTTC. Translated: CASSLVRWGDEQYF.

This sequence joins TRBV5-4 and TRBJ1-3, with a possible D match to TRBD1 (6 bases). The V end was cut by 4 bases, the J end by 4 bases, with 9 bases between. From germline, CDR1 is SGHNT and CDR2 YYREEE (reference sequence). This CDR3 has 13 amino acids. CDR3 sequence (DNA): TGTGCCAGCAGCGAGGGACAAGGAAACACCATATATTTT. This sequence encodes CASSEGQGNTIYF.

This chain uses TRBV9 with TRBJ2-5; the match to TRBD2 covers 11 bases. CDR3 size: 15 residues. CDR1 SGDLS and CDR2 YYNGEE come from the germline V gene. V was pared by 3 bases and J by 5 bases, with 6 bases of the junction left unmatched. The CDR3 nucleotides read TGTGCCAGCAGCGAACTAGCGGGGGTAGGGGAGACCCAGTACTTC. This sequence encodes CASSELAGVGETQYF.